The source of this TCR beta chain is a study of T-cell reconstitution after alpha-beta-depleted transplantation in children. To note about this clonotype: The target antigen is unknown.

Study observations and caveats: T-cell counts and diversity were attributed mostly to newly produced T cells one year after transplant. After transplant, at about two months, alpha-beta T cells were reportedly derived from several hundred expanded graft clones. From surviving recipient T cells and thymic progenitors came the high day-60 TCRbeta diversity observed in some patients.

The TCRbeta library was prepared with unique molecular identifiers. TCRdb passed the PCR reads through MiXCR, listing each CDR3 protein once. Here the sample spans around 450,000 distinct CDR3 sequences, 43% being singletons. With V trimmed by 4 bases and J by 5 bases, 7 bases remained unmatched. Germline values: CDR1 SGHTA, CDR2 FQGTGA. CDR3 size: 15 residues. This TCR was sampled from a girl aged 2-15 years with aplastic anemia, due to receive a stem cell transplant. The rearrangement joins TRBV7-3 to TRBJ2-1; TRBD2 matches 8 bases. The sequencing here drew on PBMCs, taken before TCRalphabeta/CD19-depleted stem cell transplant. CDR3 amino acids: CASSSGLGVNNEQFF. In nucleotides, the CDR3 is TGTGCCAGCAGCTCGGGACTAGGGGTTAACAATGAGCAGTTCTTC.